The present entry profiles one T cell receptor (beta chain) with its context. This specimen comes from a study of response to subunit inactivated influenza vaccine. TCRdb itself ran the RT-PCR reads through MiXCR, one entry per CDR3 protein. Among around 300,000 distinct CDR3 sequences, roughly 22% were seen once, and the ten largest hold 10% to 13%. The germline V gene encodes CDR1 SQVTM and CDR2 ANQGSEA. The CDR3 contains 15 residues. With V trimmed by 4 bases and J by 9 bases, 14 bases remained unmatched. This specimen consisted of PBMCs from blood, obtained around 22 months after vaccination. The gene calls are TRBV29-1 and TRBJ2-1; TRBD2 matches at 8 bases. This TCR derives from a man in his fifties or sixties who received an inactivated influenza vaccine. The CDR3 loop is CSVVLLPGGRGEQFF. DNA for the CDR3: TGCAGCGTTGTTTTACTCCCGGGGGGGCGAGGTGAGCAGTTCTTC.